These T cell receptor beta chains were read from a single sample in a study of CD8+CD57+ T cells in acquired aplastic anemia. TCRdb recomputed calls from the reads with MiXCR, one row per CDR3 protein. The sample shows 200,000 to 300,000 distinct CDR3 sequences, 70% to 85% of them seen only once. Source material: sorted CD4+, CD8+, or CD8+CD57+ T cells (not recorded which) from PBMCs. The receptor set was obtained from a human donor with aplastic anemia. Each CDR3 is given with its conserved first and last residue. The order of the fields is J gene, D gene, clone size, V gene, CDR3 protein, CDR3 DNA. A D gene is named only where the DNA matches it firmly. Not all rows give a size; the values are once, few, many and, for expanded clones, a class.

TRBJ2-1	NA	NA	TRBV7-9	CASSSVPGGLHFF	TGTGCCAGCAGCTCAGTCCCAGGGGGGCTGCATTTTTTC
TRBJ1-6	TRBD1	NA	TRBV11-3	CASSVTGGAYNSPLHF	TGTGCCAGCAGCGTGACAGGGGGCGCCTATAATTCACCCCTCCACTTT
TRBJ1-2	NA	NA	TRBV7-2	CASSGDGGRGTPF	TGTGCCAGCAGCGGGGATGGGGGTCGTGGTACGCCGTTT
TRBJ2-5	NA	few	TRBV12-3/TRBV12-4	CAGRPARETQYF	TGTGCCGGCCGCCCGGCTAGGGAGACCCAGTACTTC
TRBJ2-3	NA	NA	TRBV15	CATSRDRQGGLDTQYF	TGTGCCACCAGCAGAGATAGGCAGGGGGGCCTGGATACGCAGTATTTT
TRBJ2-1	NA	few	TRBV2	CASGEGGGNGQDVQFF	TGTGCCAGCGGGGAGGGGGGCGGAAATGGTCAGGATGTGCAGTTCTTC
TRBJ1-6	NA	NA	TRBV2	CASSGGGIYNSPLHF	TGTGCCAGCAGTGGCGGGGGGATCTATAATTCACCCCTCCACTTT
TRBJ2-1	NA	few	TRBV11-3	CASSFHLRGGSDEQFF	TGTGCCAGCAGCTTTCATCTAAGAGGGGGGAGCGATGAGCAGTTCTTC
TRBJ2-7	TRBD1	NA	TRBV29-1	CSVAGQRYEQYF	TGCAGCGTTGCGGGACAGCGCTACGAGCAGTACTTC
TRBJ2-3	NA	NA	TRBV7-9	CASSEAGAPATHF	TGTGCCAGCAGCGAAGCGGGCGCACCTGCTACGCATTTT
TRBJ2-3	NA	NA	TRBV7-3	CASSLAEGGDNSPF	TGTGCCAGCAGCTTAGCGGAGGGCGGCGATAATTCACCCTTT
TRBJ1-5	NA	few	TRBV5-4	CASSFTSVGGQPQHF	TGTGCCAGCAGCTTTACTAGCGTCGGTGGGCAGCCCCAGCATTTT
TRBJ2-5	NA	NA	TRBV5-4	CANGFTADQETQYF	TGTGCCAACGGCTTTACTGCCGACCAAGAGACCCAGTACTTC
TRBJ1-2	NA	NA	TRBV9	CASSSTQRDEQFYTF	TGTGCCAGCAGCTCCACCCAGCGAGATGAGCAGTTCTACACCTTC
TRBJ2-3	TRBD1	NA	TRBV4-1	CASSQLGQGIGDEQYF	TGCGCCAGCAGCCAATTAGGACAGGGGATTGGGGATGAGCAGTATTTT
TRBJ2-2	TRBD2	once	TRBV20-1	CSASGLAGGNTGELFF	TGCAGTGCTTCGGGACTAGCGGGGGGCAACACCGGGGAGCTGTTTTTT
TRBJ2-3	NA	few	TRBV2	CASGGAHTQYF	TGTGCCAGCGGGGGGGCGCATACGCAGTATTTT
TRBJ2-1	TRBD2	NA	TRBV7-4	CASSSSGRYRYAVQFF	TGTGCCAGCAGTTCTAGCGGGAGGTACCGATACGCAGTACAGTTCTTC
TRBJ2-1	NA	NA	TRBV7-3	CASSSRPTGGDNEQFF	TGCGCCAGCAGCTCCCGTCCAACAGGGGGGGACAATGAGCAGTTCTTC
TRBJ2-5	NA	NA	TRBV11-3	CASSFHPNGNLVETQYF	TGTGCCAGCAGCTTTCATCCAAACGGGAACTTGGTAGAGACCCAGTACTTC
TRBJ1-4	NA	NA	TRBV20-1	CSARDQTSWNEKLFF	TGCAGTGCTAGAGATCAGACCAGTTGGAATGAAAAACTGTTCTTT
TRBJ2-5	NA	NA	TRBV11-1	CASSFQKSAKETQYF	TGTGCCAGCAGCTTTCAAAAAAGCGCAAAAGAGACCCAGTACTTC
TRBJ1-5	NA	NA	TRBV7-2	CASSLMGSTQPQHF	TGTGCCAGCAGCTTAATGGGGAGTACCCAGCCCCAGCATTTT
TRBJ2-5	NA	NA	TRBV15	CATSRGDKQLTQYF	TGTGCCACCAGCAGAGGCGACAAGCAATTGACCCAGTACTTC
TRBJ2-5	NA	NA	TRBV2	CASSRGSGPETQAF	TGTGCCAGCAGCAGAGGCAGCGGGCCAGAGACCCAGGCTTTC
TRBJ2-1	NA	NA	TRBV19	CASSADTLANEQFF	TGTGCCAGTAGTGCGGATACTCTAGCCAATGAGCAGTTCTTC
TRBJ1-1	NA	NA	TRBV11-3	CASSLDWVDTEAFF	TGTGCCAGCAGCTTAGATTGGGTAGACACTGAAGCTTTCTTT
TRBJ2-3	NA	NA	TRBV7-9	CASSVGGSDTDDF	TGTGCCAGCAGCGTCGGCGGCTCCGACACCGATGATTTT
TRBJ2-1	NA	many	TRBV7-8	CASSLAGGPDTHEQFF	TGTGCCAGCAGCTTAGCGGGAGGTCCCGATACGCATGAGCAGTTCTTC
TRBJ2-3	NA	NA	TRBV7-8	CASSLAGGADEEYF	TGTGCCAGCAGCTTAGCGGGAGGTGCCGATGAGGAGTATTTT
TRBJ1-1	TRBD1	once	TRBV25-1	CASSDFATGDTDTEAFF	TGTGCCAGCAGTGACTTCGCCACAGGGGATACGGACACTGAAGCTTTCTTT
TRBJ1-1	TRBD1	few	TRBV19	CASSIDRGSTEAFF	TGTGCCAGTAGTATCGACAGGGGATCCACTGAAGCTTTCTTT
TRBJ1-2	NA	NA	TRBV7-2	CASSFLWCIVTEYTF	NA
TRBJ1-1	NA	NA	TRBV15	CATSPIGARLNTEAFF	TGTGCCACCAGCCCCATTGGGGCCAGGTTGAACACTGAAGCTTTCTTT
TRBJ2-5	TRBD2	NA	TRBV12-3/TRBV12-4	CASRKLTGGGETQYF	TGTGCCAGCAGGAAACTTACGGGGGGAGGAGAGACCCAGTACTTC
TRBJ2-1	NA	NA	TRBV10-3	CAISDKAVHQQFF	TGTGCCATCAGTGATAAGGCCGTACATCAGCAGTTCTTC
TRBJ2-3	TRBD2	NA	TRBV7-8	CASRDAGGAEQQF	TGTGCCAGCAGGGACGCGGGAGGAGCCGAGCAGCAGTTT
TRBJ1-1	NA	NA	TRBV5-6	CASRFGEGTSEGEAFF	TGTGCCAGCCGCTTCGGGGAGGGAACCTCGGAGGGTGAAGCTTTCTTT
TRBJ2-3	TRBD2	NA	TRBV20-1	CSASEGDREESTDTQYF	TGCAGTGCTAGTGAGGGTGACCGGGAGGAGAGCACAGATACGCAGTATTTT
TRBJ2-3	NA	once	TRBV7-9	CASSLAGGHDAKFF	TGTGCCAGCAGCTTAGCGGGTGGTCACGATGCGAAGTTTTTT
TRBJ2-4	NA	NA	TRBV2	CASGGGGINEHF	TGTGCCAGCGGTGGTGGGGGGATCAATGAGCACTTC
TRBJ2-3	NA	NA	TRBV7-8	CASSKRGSGTDTQYF	TGTGCCAGCAGCAAACGGGGCAGCGGCACAGATACGCAGTATTTT
TRBJ2-3	NA	NA	TRBV5-6	CASSSTGVTDTQYF	TGTGCCAGCAGTTCTACGGGAGTCACAGATACGCAGTATTTT
TRBJ2-3	TRBD2	NA	TRBV24-1	CATSDVAGSTDTQYF	TGTGCCACCAGTGATGTAGCGGGGAGCACAGATACGCAGTATTTT
TRBJ2-1	NA	NA	TRBV19	CASSRVRGNSLSF	TGTGCCAGCAGTAGGGTACGAGGGAATAGTCTGTCCTTC
TRBJ2-6	NA	NA	TRBV11-3	CASSLDGTYGANVLTF	TGTGCCAGCAGCTTAGATGGCACCTACGGGGCCAACGTCCTGACTTTC
TRBJ2-1	NA	NA	TRBV7-9	CASSLVPEEQFF	TGTGCCAGCAGCTTAGTACCCGAGGAGCAGTTCTTC
TRBJ2-3	TRBD2	NA	TRBV9	CASSVDSGGFGGYF	TGTGCCAGCAGCGTAGATTCCGGGGGGTTCGGGGGATATTTT
TRBJ2-7	NA	NA	TRBV15	CATIGRELANEQYF	TGTGCCACCATCGGCCGGGAGCTAGCGAATGAGCAGTACTTC
TRBJ2-1	TRBD2	NA	TRBV29-1	CSVDGTRDNEQFF	TGCAGCGTCGACGGGACTAGAGACAATGAGCAGTTCTTC
TRBJ2-6	NA	many	TRBV19	CASSIGSDSGANVLTF	TGTGCCAGTAGTATAGGTTCGGACTCTGGGGCCAACGTCCTGACTTTC
TRBJ1-1	NA	NA	TRBV7-9	CASSGVGGPINEAFF	TGTGCCAGCAGTGGGGTGGGGGGGCCAATCAATGAAGCTTTCTTT
TRBJ2-3	NA	NA	TRBV7-9	CASSLAGGYGTHFF	TGTGCCAGCAGCTTAGCGGGAGGCTACGGTACCCACTTCTTT
TRBJ2-5	NA	NA	TRBV15	CASSRGTVQETQYF	TGTGCCAGCAGCAGAGGCACCGTCCAAGAGACCCAGTACTTC
TRBJ1-2	NA	NA	TRBV9	CASSQIFSAGDGYTF	TGTGCCAGCAGCCAGATCTTTAGCGCGGGGGATGGGTACACCTTC
TRBJ1-2	NA	many	TRBV7-7	CASSLDTRPIGGYTF	TGTGCTAGCAGCTTAGACACCCGACCCATCGGTGGCTACACCTTC
TRBJ2-1	NA	NA	TRBV9	CASGLDGNVQYFEQFF	NA
TRBJ1-2	NA	NA	TRBV11-2	CASSWGSEDNYGYTF	TGCGCCAGCAGCTGGGGTTCGGAGGATAACTATGGCTACACCTTC